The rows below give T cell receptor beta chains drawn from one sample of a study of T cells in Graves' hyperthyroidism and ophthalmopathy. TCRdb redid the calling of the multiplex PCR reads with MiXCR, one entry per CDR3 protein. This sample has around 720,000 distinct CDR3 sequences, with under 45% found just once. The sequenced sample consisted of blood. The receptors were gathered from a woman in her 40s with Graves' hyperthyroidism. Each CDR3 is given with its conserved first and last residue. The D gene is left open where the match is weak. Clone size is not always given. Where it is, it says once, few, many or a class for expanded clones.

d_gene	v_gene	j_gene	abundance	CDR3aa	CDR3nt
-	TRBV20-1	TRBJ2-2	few	CSARKLATNTGELFF	TGCAGTGCTAGAAAACTAGCCACGAACACCGGGGAGCTGTTTTTT
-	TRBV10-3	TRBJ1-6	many	CAISDEWKRGYNSPLHF	TGTGCCATCAGTGATGAGTGGAAAAGGGGGTATAATTCACCCCTCCACTTT
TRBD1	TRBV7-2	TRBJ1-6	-	CASSTQTGFNSPLHF	TGCGCCAGCAGCACACAGACAGGGTTCAATTCACCCCTCCACTTT
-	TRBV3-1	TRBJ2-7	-	CASSSPEIYEQYF	TGTGCCAGCAGCTCCCCGGAAATATACGAGCAGTACTTC
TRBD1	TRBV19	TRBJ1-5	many	CASSITGASNQPQHF	TGTGCCAGTAGTATCACAGGGGCAAGCAATCAGCCCCAGCATTTT
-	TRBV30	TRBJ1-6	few	CAWGSPLHF	TGTGCCTGGGGTTCACCCCTCCACTTT
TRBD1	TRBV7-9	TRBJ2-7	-	CASSFGQGAFEQYF	TGTGCCAGCAGTTTTGGACAGGGGGCTTTCGAGCAGTACTTC
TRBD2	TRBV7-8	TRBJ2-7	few	CASSFPSGRGPYEQYF	TGTGCCAGCAGCTTTCCTAGCGGGAGGGGTCCCTACGAGCAGTACTTC
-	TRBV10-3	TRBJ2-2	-	CAISESGGNGELFF	TGTGCCATCAGTGAGTCGGGAGGAAACGGGGAGCTGTTTTTT
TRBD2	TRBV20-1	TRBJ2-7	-	CSAMGLAGLYEQYF	TGCAGTGCTATGGGGCTAGCGGGGCTCTACGAGCAGTACTTC
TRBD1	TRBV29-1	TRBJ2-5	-	CSVEDPRDRQYQETQYF	TGCAGCGTTGAAGATCCGCGGGACAGGCAGTACCAAGAGACCCAGTACTTC
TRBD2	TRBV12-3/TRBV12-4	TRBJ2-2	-	CASIGTGTRPTGELFF	TGTGCTAGCATAGGTACCGGGACTAGACCCACCGGGGAGCTGTTTTTT
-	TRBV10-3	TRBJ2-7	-	CASSPQGRSSYEQYF	TGTGCCAGCTCACCACAGGGACGGAGCTCCTACGAGCAGTACTTC
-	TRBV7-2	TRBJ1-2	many	CASSTRTEHYGYTF	TGTGCCAGCAGCACCCGGACAGAGCACTATGGCTACACCTTC
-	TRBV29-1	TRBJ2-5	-	CSVNGQQETQYF	TGCAGCGTCAACGGACAGCAAGAGACTCAGTACTTC
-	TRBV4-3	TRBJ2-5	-	CACSQGETQYF	TGCGCCTGCAGCCAAGGCGAGACCCAGTACTTC
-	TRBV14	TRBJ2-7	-	CASSQIPDTISYEQYF	TGTGCCAGCAGCCAGATCCCGGACACAATCTCCTACGAGCAGTACTTC
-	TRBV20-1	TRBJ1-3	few	CSARDGSSGNTIYF	TGCAGTGCTAGAGATGGGAGCTCTGGAAACACCATATATTTT
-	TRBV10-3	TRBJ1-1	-	CASTNRDRAEAFF	TGTGCCAGCACAAACAGGGATAGGGCTGAAGCTTTCTTT
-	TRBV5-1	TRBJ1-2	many	CASSLPPRGYTF	TGCGCCAGCAGCTTACCTCCTCGAGGCTACACCTTC